A single sample is the source of the 28 T cell receptor beta chains below, sequenced in a study of regulatory T cells in long-lasting Graves disease. Noted time point: persistent/refractory GD, antithyroid drugs over 5 years with positive TRAb. Generation of the TCR library employed RNA extracted from PBMCs. Assembly of TCR beta libraries relied on iRepertoire HTBI primers together with Arm-PCR of CDR3 regions. TCRdb called the multiplex PCR reads again in MiXCR, with one record for every CDR3 protein. Of 400,000 to 500,000 distinct CDR3 sequences in the sample, around a fifth were seen once. The sequenced sample was peripheral blood mononuclear cells (PBMCs), obtained when the disease was refractory, from a patient treated with antithyroid drugs. The receptors originated from a female donor with Graves disease.

For this clonotype: A much larger clone differs by one base, so this may be a read error. The rearrangement uses TRBV6-4 and TRBJ2-5; TRBD1 might be the D (6 bases). V was cut by 5 bases and J by 9 bases, with 16 bases left in between. CDR1 is MRHNA and CDR2 is SNTAGT in the germline V gene. The CDR3 length is 13 residues. The CDR3 region has the DNA TGTGCCAGCAGTTGGGACACAACCCGGCCCCAGTACTTC. Encoded protein: CASSWDTTRPQYF.

Concerning this clonotype itself: A much more abundant neighbour one base away suggests this may be a read error. V is TRBV28 and J is TRBJ2-7; D could derive from TRBD1 or TRBD2 (6 bases each). Germline CDR1 and CDR2: MDHEN and SYDVKM. The CDR3 contains 15 residues. The DNA for the CDR3 is TGTGCCAGCAGTTTAAACCCGGGGGCAGGCTACGAGCAGTGCTTC. Encoded protein: CASSLNPGAGYEQCF.

The table lists this clonotype with many counts. The gene calls are TRBV30 and TRBJ2-5; D gene uncertain. This CDR3 has 13 amino acids. Trimming cost V 7 bases and J 2 bases, with 14 bases left between them. Germline CDR1 and CDR2: GTSNPN and SVGIG (reference sequence). DNA of the CDR3: TGTGCCTATGCCTCGACTGCGCAAGAGACCCAGTACTTC. Translating gives CAYASTAQETQYF.

This clonotype was counted between two and nine times. A junction end diverges from the germline sequence, so it may reflect a read error. J is TRBJ2-2 and V is TRBV10-3; the D gene is possibly TRBD2 (5 bases). In germline, CDR1 is ENHRY, CDR2 SYGVKD. CDR3 length: 14 amino acids. The CDR3 is CAISGTQGPGEPFF. CDR3 nucleotides: TGTGCCATCAGTGGGACGCAAGGCCCCGGGGAGCCGTTTTTT.

Many counts were recorded for this clonotype. The chain recombines TRBV27 with TRBJ2-7; a possible D gene is TRBD2 (5 bases). This CDR3 comprises 15 residues. Germline lookup yields CDR1 MNHEY and CDR2 SMNVEV (reference sequence). With 0 bases removed from V and 6 bases from J, the gap between germline ends came to 15 bases. This CDR3 reads CASSLSSAGPSEQYF. CDR3 DNA: TGTGCCAGCAGTTTATCGTCGGCGGGTCCTAGCGAGCAGTACTTC.

This chain links TRBV6-5 with TRBJ1-1, with D hard to call. Trimming shortened V by 7 bases and J by 8 bases, and 14 bases separated the two germline ends. CDR1 and CDR2 from the germline V gene are MNHEY and SVGAGI. The CDR3 consists of 12 residues. CDR3 sequence reads: CASTDEGMEAFF. The CDR3 coding sequence is TGTGCCAGCACCGACGAGGGTATGGAAGCTTTCTTT.

This clonotype was seen ten or more times. DNA for the CDR3: TGTGCCAGCAGTTACAGAACCGGGACAGGGGTACGGAGCAATCAGCCCCAGCATTTT. This gives the protein CASSYRTGTGVRSNQPQHF. The chain has TRBV6-2 or TRBV6-3 and TRBJ1-5; 10 nucleotides agree with TRBD1. Germline CDR1 is MNHEY and CDR2 is SVGEGT. The CDR3 spans 19 residues. V lost 2 bases to trimming and J lost 1 base; unmatched junction nucleotides: 11.

The CDR3: CSVEDQGGYTGELFF. The CDR3 region has the DNA TGCAGCGTTGAAGATCAGGGCGGGTACACCGGGGAGCTGTTTTTT. The gene calls are TRBV29-1 and TRBJ2-2, with D perhaps TRBD1 or TRBD2 (5 bases each). CDR3 size: 15 residues. CDR1 and CDR2 (germline): SQVTM, ANQGSEA. Trimming cost V 0 bases and J 3 bases, with 11 bases left between them.

This chain uses TRBV15 with TRBJ2-7; 10 bases match TRBD2. The germline CDR1 and CDR2 sequences are LNHNV and YYDKDF (reference sequence). CDR3 length: 16 residues. The V and J ends lost 1 base and 0 bases, in that order; junction bases with no gene match: 3. The CDR3 DNA follows: TGTGCCACCAGCAGAGGTCCTAGCGGGAGCTCCTACGAGCAGTACTTC. Protein: CATSRGPSGSSYEQYF.

This clonotype was seen a handful of times. The V call is TRBV5-4, the J call TRBJ2-5; weak D call: TRBD1 (6 bases). This CDR3 is 16 amino acids long. The V end was cut by 3 bases, the J end by 5 bases, with 20 bases between. The germline V gene has CDR1 SGHNT and CDR2 YYREEE (reference sequence). CDR3 nucleotides: TGTGCCAGCAGCTCCCGCGCGGCAGGGGTTGGGGAGACCCAGTACTTC. Translated: CASSSRAAGVGETQYF.

In this sample, this clonotype turned up a few times. This CDR3 is CASSLEGETGNTIYF. DNA for the CDR3: TGTGCCAGCAGCTTGGAGGGGGAAACTGGAAACACCATATATTTT. The chain combines TRBV5-4 with TRBJ1-3, with a weak D call TRBD1 (6 bases). Trimming stripped 0 bases from V and 2 bases from J, with 9 bases between. The CDR3 length is 15 residues. Per the germline V gene, CDR1 is SGHNT and CDR2 is YYREEE (reference sequence).

This rearrangement joins TRBV5-6 to TRBJ1-1; 7 nucleotides line up with TRBD1. CDR1 and CDR2 (germline): SGHDT, YYEEEE. The CDR3 contains 17 residues. The V gene end was trimmed by 4 bases and the J gene end by 1 base; junction bases not matched to a gene: 13. The CDR3 region has the DNA TGTGCCAGCAGCCAACCGGGACAGTCTTTCGGGAACACTGAAGCTTTCTTT. Residues: CASSQPGQSFGNTEAFF.

On this clonotype: A read error may explain this, as a much larger clone is one base away. This chain uses TRBV6-1 with TRBJ2-7; the match to TRBD1 covers 10 bases. Trimming at V came to 6 bases and at J to 3 bases, leaving 5 bases not matched to a gene. CDR1 MNHNS and CDR2 SASEGT come from the germline V gene. There are 14 residues in the CDR3. The CDR3 DNA is TGTGCCAGCAGATCGGACAGGGGGTACTACGAGCAGTACTTC. This encodes CASRSDRGYYEQYF.

This clonotype was counted only a few times. J is TRBJ2-4 and V is TRBV4-1, with 12 bases aligning to TRBD2. This CDR3 has 17 residues. The germline V gene has CDR1 MGHRA and CDR2 YSYEKL. V dropped 3 bases and J dropped 1; count of bases not matched to a gene: 4. The CDR3 sequence: CASSHPTSGSAKNIQYF. The CDR3 nucleotides are TGCGCCAGCAGCCACCCGACTAGCGGGAGTGCCAAAAACATTCAGTACTTC.

This chain uses TRBV5-1 with TRBJ1-1; a possible D gene is TRBD1 (6 bases). The V end was cut by 4 bases, the J end by 4 bases, with 20 bases between. The CDR3 is made up of 16 amino acids. The germline V gene has CDR1 SGHRS and CDR2 YFSETQ. In DNA, the CDR3 is TGCGCCAGCAGCCGAGGACAGCCGAGTTTCTTCACTGAAGCTTTCTTT. It encodes CASSRGQPSFFTEAFF.

This chain joins TRBV4-1 and TRBJ1-1, with a possible D match to TRBD1 (5 bases). Trimming took 4 bases from V and 0 from J, leaving 12 bases between them. The CDR3 consists of 15 residues. Germline-derived CDR1 and CDR2 are MGHRA and YSYEKL. This chain's CDR3 is CASSPRPDMNTEAFF. Here the CDR3 DNA reads TGCGCCAGCAGCCCCCGCCCGGACATGAACACTGAAGCTTTCTTT.

The CDR3 DNA reads as TGTGCCAGCAGTCCCGGGACTAGCGGGGGGTACCTGAACACCGGGGAGCTGTTTTTT. This translates into CASSPGTSGGYLNTGELFF. The rearrangement uses TRBV12-3 or TRBV12-4 and TRBJ2-2; 15 nucleotides agree with TRBD2. The CDR3 extends over 19 amino acids. With 5 bases clipped from V and 1 base from J, the junction kept 8 bases outside the gene matches.

This clonotype was detected a few times. The chain uses TRBV30 and TRBJ1-4; D ambiguous. Trimming pared 5 bases from V and 2 bases from J, leaving 18 bases between. Per the germline V gene, CDR1 is GTSNPN and CDR2 is SVGIG (reference sequence). This CDR3 region has 16 residues. The chain's CDR3 is CAWGNTPVFTNEKLFF. Written as DNA, the CDR3 is TGTGCCTGGGGAAATACTCCGGTCTTTACTAATGAAAAACTGTTTTTT.

The sample holds a few counts of this clonotype. This chain connects TRBV12-3 or TRBV12-4 to TRBJ1-4, with D possibly matching TRBD1 (5 bases). CDR3 length equals 14 residues. V gave up 3 bases and J gave up 6 bases, with 11 bases separating them. The CDR3 nucleotides read TGTGCCAGCAGTTTCAGGCAGGGATATGAAAAACTGTTTTTT. Translation gives CASSFRQGYEKLFF.

This clonotype has at least ten counts. The chain uses TRBV11-2 and TRBJ1-6, with D hard to call. Between the trimmed V and J ends, which lost 1 base and 7 bases, there was a span of 14 bases. The germline gives CDR1 SGHAT, CDR2 FQNNGV. The CDR3 is 16 residues long. The DNA of the CDR3 is TGTGCCAGCAGCTTAGTGCCGAGTGGTACCAATTCACCCCTCCACTTT. It codes for CASSLVPSGTNSPLHF.

This clonotype was seen ten or more times. The CDR3 DNA is TGTGCCAGCAGTGAGCGGACAGGGGAGAGAAAGACCCAGTACTTC. It is translated as CASSERTGERKTQYF. The chain has TRBV6-1 and TRBJ2-5, with 9 bases matching TRBD1. Trimming at V came to 3 bases and at J to 6 bases, leaving 8 bases not matched to a gene. CDR1 and CDR2 from the germline V gene are MNHNS and SASEGT. This CDR3 is 15 amino acids long.

This clonotype was seen more than once but under ten times. The chain has TRBV4-3 and TRBJ2-7; 7 bases are shared with TRBD2. CDR3 size: 15 residues. J lost 2 bases, V lost 1 base, and 5 bases had no gene match. Germline V gene sequence: CDR1 LGHNA, CDR2 YSLEER. The CDR3 DNA reads TGCGCCAGCAGCCAAGGGGCCCTAGCGGCCTACGAGCAGTACTTC. This gives the protein CASSQGALAAYEQYF.

The rearrangement links TRBV10-3 to TRBJ2-2; TRBD2 agrees at 8 bases. Germline V gene data show CDR1 as ENHRY and CDR2 as SYGVKD. The CDR3 has 14 amino acids. Trimming cost V 8 bases and J 5 bases; bases outside gene matches: 7. The CDR3 DNA is TGTGCCATCTCTGGCGGGGGGCAAACCGGGGAGCTGTTTTTT. Protein sequence: CAISGGGQTGELFF.

The J gene is TRBJ1-2, the V gene TRBV19; D gene uncertain. This CDR3 region has 14 residues. Germline V gene data show CDR1 as LNHDA and CDR2 as SQIVND (reference sequence). Trimming removed 6 bases from V and 3 bases from J, with 14 bases in between. Here the CDR3 DNA reads TGTGCCAGTAGCCCCCGGGAGACCTACTATGGCTACACCTTC. Translation gives CASSPRETYYGYTF.

This clonotype showed up many times. The chain employs TRBV28 and TRBJ1-2, with TRBD1 as a possible D gene (6 bases). Germline-derived CDR1 and CDR2 are MDHEN and SYDVKM. The CDR3 length is 13 residues. Trimming removed 6 bases from V and 4 bases from J, with 12 bases in between. The CDR3 DNA is TGTGCCAGCAGCGTGAGGGGGGTCTATGGCTACACCTTC. Amino acids: CASSVRGVYGYTF.

The gene calls are TRBV14 and TRBJ2-4; either TRBD1 or TRBD2 may supply D (5 bases each). This CDR3 contains 20 residues. The germline gives CDR1 SGHDN, CDR2 FVKESK. Trimming left V 4 bases short and J 3 bases short, with 28 bases between. CDR3 amino acids: CASSPAGLLSREGVKNIQYF. DNA of the CDR3: TGTGCCAGCAGCCCGGCAGGGCTGCTGAGCCGGGAAGGAGTCAAAAACATTCAGTACTTC. Based on the CDR3 plus reference TRBV14 and TRBJ2-4, the full variable domain is EAGVTQFPSHSVIEKGQTVTLRCDPISGHDNLYWYRRVMGKEIKFLLHFVKESKQDESGMPNNRFLAERTGGTYSTLKVQPAELEDSGVYFCASSPAGLLSREGVKNIQYFGAGTRLSVL.

To note about this clonotype: This clone may be a read error of a much larger clone one base away. This sequence joins TRBV6-2 or TRBV6-3 and TRBJ1-4; no clear D gene. The CDR3 length is 14 residues. The germline CDR1 and CDR2 sequences are MNHEY and SVGEGT. Trimming shortened V by 7 bases and J by 4 bases, and 13 bases separated the two germline ends. The CDR3 DNA is TGTGCCAGCACCTTGAGACTCCTTAATGAAAAACTGTTTTTT. Translation gives CASTLRLLNEKLFF.

This sequence joins TRBV18 and TRBJ1-1, with no clear D. V dropped 3 bases and J dropped 1 base, with 9 bases sitting between them. Germline CDR1 is KGHSH and CDR2 is LQKENI. The CDR3 covers 14 residues. The CDR3 sequence is CASSPVLQNTEAFF. DNA for the CDR3: TGTGCCAGCTCACCCGTACTCCAGAACACTGAAGCTTTCTTT.